This T cell receptor (beta chain) is from a study of regulatory T cells in long-lasting Graves disease (dated by TCRdb to the early 2020s). About the investigation overall: Patients with newly diagnosed Graves' disease had been on antithyroid drugs for under 3 months. Persistent Graves' disease patients were compared with newly diagnosed Graves' disease patients by peripheral blood TCR sequencing and RNA sequencing. The study was conducted in China and was registered as a clinical trial. A total of about 33 samples underwent TCR sequencing, from some 13 patients with persistent Graves' disease and 20 or so patients with newly diagnosed Graves' disease.

Libraries were prepared through multiplex PCR. The run used an Illumina HiSeq 4000. iRepertoire HTBI primers and Arm-PCR amplification of CDR3 regions were used to construct TCR beta libraries. Before sequencing, the PCR products underwent gel purification. The paper's processing steps were these. A total of roughly 67 TRBV and some 15 TRBJ segments were identified across samples and were used for gene usage analysis of CDR3 amino acid clonotypes. Filtered high-quality paired reads were merged into contigs using COPE and FqMerger. BLAST was used to align contigs to IMGT TRBV, TRBD and TRBJ reference genes, and CDR3 was defined according to IMGT. Highly expanded clones were defined as clonotypes with a frequency above 0.1%. Repertoire diversity was measured by Shannon entropy, and V-J evenness by the Gini coefficient. Clonotypes shared by more than one individual were considered public. The raw public reads went through TCRdb reprocessing: fastp at Q25, MiXCR clone calling, in-frame beta chains kept. Rows are combined by CDR3 protein, so each entry shows the most common genes and DNA. These V and J calls originate from TCRdb's pipeline instead of the authors' own analysis. The sample table records 400,000 to 500,000 distinct CDR3 sequences; around 15% of these occur just once. Clones ranked in the top ten supply roughly a sixth of the sample.

Study-wide conclusions, independent of this receptor: Patients with persistent disease shared more public clonotypes (about 2,700) than newly diagnosed patients did (966). The study examined only peripheral blood because the primary lesion, thyroid tissue, could not be accessed. Persistent Graves' disease patients showed lower TCR Shannon entropy and fewer highly expanded clones than newly diagnosed patients, suggesting clonal expansion. TRBV28, TRBJ1-2 and TRBJ2-5 were preferentially used in persistent disease, while TRBV20-1 and TRBJ2-1 were favored in newly diagnosed disease. The small sample size was acknowledged by the authors as a limitation that may reduce accuracy. Sequencing and analysis were limited to the TCR beta chain.

The sample's time point label is to be understood as: newly diagnosed GD, antithyroid drugs for less than 3 months. For both TCR sequencing and RNA sequencing, RNA was extracted from PBMCs using TRIzol. Graves' disease was diagnosed according to American Thyroid Association guidelines. Patients for the study were recruited at an endocrinology department in Xi'an, China. From each patient, around 9 milliliters of peripheral blood was collected into an EDTA anticoagulant tube. Ficoll Paque Plus density gradient separation was used to isolate PBMCs, and no further T cell sorting was performed. An Agilent 2100 Bioanalyzer and agarose gel were used to assess RNA quality, and a NanoDrop 2000 was used to measure RNA concentration. In regard to this clonotype: No antigen is known for it. No much larger clonotype is one base removed from it; base qualities were not supplied.

The junction shows trimming of 6 bases on V and 7 bases on J, and the gene matches do not reach 9 bases of it. As encoded in the germline V gene (reference sequence), CDR1 is LNHDA while CDR2 is SQIVND. Counted from cysteine to phenylalanine, this CDR3 has 14 amino acids. Just CDR3 DNA is preserved here, 42 bases in frame from base 1. The same sample was also used in a study of T cells in Graves' hyperthyroidism and ophthalmopathy. That second publication adds: Graves' hyperthyroidism was defined as stable when no progression to ophthalmopathy occurred over 18 months of follow-up. Hyperthyroidism patients were newly diagnosed, had a disease duration of under 2 months, and were aged 18 to 65 years. Any patient with an uncontrolled infection, another autoimmune disease, pregnancy or lactation was excluded. Diagnoses were established on the basis of clinical symptoms, serum thyroxine and TRAb, thyroid ultrasound, and orbital computed tomography. The first round of RT-PCR for the TCR CDR3 was performed with the HTBI primer set and the Qiagen OneStep RT-PCR kit. Most expanded thyroid clonotypes (frequency above 0.001) were also detected in blood, a finding suggesting that blood repertoires may reflect thyroid immune responses. In cross-validation, a model built on a 13 V-J signature told ophthalmopathy apart from stable hyperthyroidism with under 90% sensitivity and about 81% specificity, and in testing the same model reached 80%/75%. In validation, the model predicted progression to ophthalmopathy a median of around 6.5 months before onset, with 65% to 71% sensitivity and about 72% specificity. To identify TCR V-J signatures that set the groups apart, the researchers used a discovery cohort of 100 patients, made up of 43 with Graves' ophthalmopathy and 57 with stable Graves' hyperthyroidism. Prospective prediction of ophthalmopathy was tested in an independent validation cohort consisting of under 20 hyperthyroidism patients and over 15 patients who later progressed to ophthalmopathy. The 100 or so discovery patients were randomly split 7:3 into training and test sets. In addition, the study compared T-cell repertoires in thyroid tissue and in blood from about 6 Graves' hyperthyroidism patients. Following sampling, methimazole starting at 30 mg daily was given to hyperthyroidism patients, and high-dose intravenous methylprednisolone was given to ophthalmopathy patients. The libraries were constructed in a second round of multiplex PCR and then size-selected and purified. The libraries were sequenced on an Illumina HiSeq2000 using paired-end 100 bp reads. SOAPnuke was used to process the raw data, removing reads that contained adapters or uncalled bases, had a mean Phred below 15, or lacked an exact match to the constant primer or identifier. High-quality paired reads were merged using COPE v1.2.5, and each unique nucleotide sequence was defined as a clonotype. Clonotypes were aligned to IMGT TRBV, TRBD and TRBJ reference segments using MiTCR v1.1. Only V-J combinations with frequency above 0.0001, covering about 99% of repertoires, were analysed. A TCS score was defined as the ratio of F50 (clonal expansion) to E x V (chaos), with BLOSUM62-based TCRdist applied between CDR3 peptides within each V-J. Welch's t-statistics and random forest reduced fewer than 550 V-J features to 13, which were used in a naive Bayes classifier (R e1071). No statistical method was used to fix the sample size in advance, and group allocation was not hidden from the investigators. TCR Vbeta CDR3 sequencing of roughly 140 peripheral blood samples (43 ophthalmopathy, 75 hyperthyroidism and roughly 17 progressor patients) is reported in the paper.

The rearrangement joined TRBV19 to TRBJ2-4; a stretch of 7 junction bases matches TRBD2. Material: peripheral blood mononuclear cells (PBMCs), obtained at new diagnosis, from a patient treated with antithyroid drugs. The TCR comes from a woman in her fifties or sixties with Graves disease. Donor details come from another sample of the same person, matched by shared clones. CDR3 sequence: CASRKIAGDNIQYF. The DNA reads as follows: TGTGCCAGTAGGAAAATAGCGGGCGACAACATTCAGTACTTC.